This T cell receptor (beta chain) was sequenced in a study of regulatory T cells in long-lasting Graves disease (dated by TCRdb to the early 2020s). Regarding the study in general: In the newly diagnosed Graves' disease group, patients had been taking antithyroid drugs for less than 3 months. This study used TCR sequencing and RNA sequencing of peripheral blood to compare persistent Graves' disease patients against newly diagnosed Graves' disease patients. The study was conducted in China and was registered as a clinical trial. A total of around 35 samples were covered by TCR sequencing, comprising around 13 persistent and 20 newly diagnosed Graves' disease patients. What the authors observed across the whole study: Compared with newly diagnosed patients, patients with persistent Graves' disease had lower TCR Shannon entropy and fewer highly expanded clones, which suggests clonal expansion. The small sample size was acknowledged by the authors as a limitation that may reduce accuracy. Preferential use of TRBV28, TRBJ1-2 and TRBJ2-5 was observed in persistent disease, whereas TRBV20-1 and TRBJ2-1 were favored in newly diagnosed disease. Because the primary lesion, thyroid tissue, could not be accessed, the study looked at peripheral blood alone. Persistent patients shared more public clonotypes among themselves (more than 2,500) than newly diagnosed patients did (about 900). Only the TCR beta chain was sequenced and analyzed.

Notes on this clonotype: Its binding antigen is unknown. No much larger clonotype is one base removed from it; base qualities were not supplied.

The library was prepared using multiplex PCR. Instrument on record: Illumina HiSeq 4000. CDR3 regions were amplified by Arm-PCR with iRepertoire HTBI primers to construct TCR beta libraries. PCR products were gel purified before sequencing. Concerning the study's data processing: Gene usage analysis of CDR3 amino acid clonotypes used the approximately 62 TRBV and some 15 TRBJ segments found across samples. Filtered high-quality paired reads were merged into contigs using COPE and FqMerger. BLAST was used to align contigs to IMGT TRBV, TRBD and TRBJ reference genes, with CDR3 defined following IMGT. Clonotypes above 0.1% frequency were classified as highly expanded clones. Repertoire diversity was measured by Shannon entropy, and V-J evenness by the Gini coefficient. A clonotype found in more than one individual was treated as public. TCRdb reprocessed the public reads (quality trimming at Q25 with fastp, clone calling with MiXCR) and kept in-frame beta chains. For every CDR3 protein sequence, its rows merge into one entry that carries the most common genes and DNA. The V and J calls were not made by the authors but by TCRdb's processing. In all, the sample holds fewer than 400,000 distinct CDR3 sequences, and 18% of those were seen once. Approximately 35% of the sample belongs to the ten largest clones.

The time point label on this specimen signifies: newly diagnosed GD, antithyroid drugs for less than 3 months. RNA was extracted from PBMCs in TRIzol for both TCR sequencing and RNA sequencing. The diagnosis of Graves' disease was made according to American Thyroid Association guidelines. Patients were recruited from an endocrinology department in Xi'an, China. Each patient gave 9 to 10 milliliters of peripheral blood, collected in an EDTA anticoagulant tube. Ficoll Paque Plus density gradient separation was used to isolate PBMCs, and no further T cell sorting was performed. An Agilent 2100 Bioanalyzer and agarose gel were used to check RNA quality, and a NanoDrop 2000 was used to measure RNA concentration. From cysteine to phenylalanine, the CDR3 is 15 amino acids long. Just the 45-base CDR3 DNA is kept, in frame starting at base 1. Deletion took 1 base off V and 6 bases off J, with a span of 14 bases between the germline ends. The germline V gene (reference sequence) gives CDR1 as MNHEY and CDR2 as SMNVEV.

This receptor was taken from a female donor with Graves disease. This chain is built from TRBV27 and TRBJ2-3, with no reliable assignment of the D segment. The sample consisted of peripheral blood mononuclear cells (PBMCs), taken at new diagnosis, from a patient treated with antithyroid drugs. The CDR3 protein sequence reads: CASSLFPYLPDTQYF. The base sequence is TGTGCCAGCAGTTTATTCCCATACCTGCCGGATACGCAGTATTTT.